This T cell receptor beta chain was found in a study of OX40 agonist ivuxolimab in advanced cancers. Findings and limits, study-wide: CD8+ T cells showed, on average, more clonal expansion than CD4+ cells. Nonresponders, in some cases, also had low normalized T-cell clonal expansion.

Autoimmune disease history or systemic immunosuppression led to patient exclusion. Blood sampling was done at baseline, cycle 4 day 1, and cycle 7 day 1. Remarks on this clone: The antigen is not known.

Here immunoSEQ multiplex PCR was the method, and the copy in TCRdb shows in-frame clones only, minus some. The top ten hold approximately 0.6% of the sample, which has fewer than 95,000 clones, almost 85% seen once. The ends lost 0 bases at V and 7 bases at J; junction bases unmatched: 5. The length of the CDR3 is 15 residues. Germline values: CDR1 MGHRA, CDR2 YSYEKL. This specimen was CD4+ or CD8+ T cells sorted from blood, taken in a trial of the OX40 agonist ivuxolimab. This TCR was sampled from an adult with an advanced solid tumor such as melanoma, head and neck, liver or kidney cancer. The rearrangement uses TRBV4-1 and TRBJ1-2; TRBD1 aligns across 10 bases. In DNA, the CDR3 is TGCGCCAGCAGCCAAGATGACAGGGGGCTGGTTGGCTACACCTTC. It encodes CASSQDDRGLVGYTF.